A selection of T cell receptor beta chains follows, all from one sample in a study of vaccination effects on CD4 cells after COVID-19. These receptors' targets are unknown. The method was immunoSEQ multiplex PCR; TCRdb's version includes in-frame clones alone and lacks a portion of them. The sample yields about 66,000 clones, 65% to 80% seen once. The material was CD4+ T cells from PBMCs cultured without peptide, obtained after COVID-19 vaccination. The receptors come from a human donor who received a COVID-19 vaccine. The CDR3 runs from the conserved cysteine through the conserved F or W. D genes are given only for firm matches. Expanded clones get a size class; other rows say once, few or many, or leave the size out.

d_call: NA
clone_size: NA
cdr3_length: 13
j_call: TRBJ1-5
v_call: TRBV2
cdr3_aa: CASIGQQNQPQHF
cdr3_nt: TGTGCCAGCATCGGCCAGCAGAATCAGCCCCAGCATTTT

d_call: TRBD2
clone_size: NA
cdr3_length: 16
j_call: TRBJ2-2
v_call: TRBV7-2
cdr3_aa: CASSSTSGGAGGELFF
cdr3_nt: TGTGCCAGCAGCTCCACTAGCGGGGGGGCCGGCGGGGAGCTGTTTTTT

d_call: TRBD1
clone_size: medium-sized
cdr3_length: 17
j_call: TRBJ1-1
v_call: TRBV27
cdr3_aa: CASSHRDRGPKGTEAFF
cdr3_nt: TGTGCCAGCAGTCACCGGGACAGGGGACCGAAGGGCACTGAAGCTTTCTTT

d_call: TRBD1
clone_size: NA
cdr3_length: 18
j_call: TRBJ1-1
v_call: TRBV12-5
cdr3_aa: CASGLTPDGQAANTEAFF
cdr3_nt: TGTGCTAGTGGTTTGACCCCGGACGGACAGGCGGCGAACACTGAAGCTTTCTTT

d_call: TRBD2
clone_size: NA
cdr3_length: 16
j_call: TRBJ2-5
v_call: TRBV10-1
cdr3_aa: CASSESRSGGAETQYF
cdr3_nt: TGCGCCAGCAGTGAGTCTCGCAGCGGGGGGGCGGAGACCCAGTACTTC

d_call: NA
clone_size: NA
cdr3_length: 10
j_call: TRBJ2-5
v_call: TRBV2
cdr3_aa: CASMGETQYF
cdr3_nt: TGTGCCAGCATGGGAGAGACCCAGTACTTC

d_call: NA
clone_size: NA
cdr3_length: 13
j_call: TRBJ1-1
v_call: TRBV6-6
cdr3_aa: CASSREQLTEAFF
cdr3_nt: TGTGCCAGCAGTCGGGAACAGCTCACTGAAGCTTTCTTT

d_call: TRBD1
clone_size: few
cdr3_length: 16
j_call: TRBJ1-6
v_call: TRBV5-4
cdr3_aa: CASSSATGAVGSPLHF
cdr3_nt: TGTGCCAGCAGCTCCGCCACAGGGGCAGTAGGTTCACCCCTCCACTTT

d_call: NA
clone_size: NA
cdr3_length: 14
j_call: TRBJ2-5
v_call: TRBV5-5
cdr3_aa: CASSFGYRQETQYF
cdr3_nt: TGTGCCAGCAGCTTCGGCTACCGGCAAGAGACCCAGTACTTC

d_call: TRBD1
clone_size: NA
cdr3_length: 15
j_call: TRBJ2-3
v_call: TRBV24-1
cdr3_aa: CATSDQGAKTDTQYF
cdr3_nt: TGTGCCACCAGTGATCAGGGGGCTAAAACAGATACGCAGTATTTT

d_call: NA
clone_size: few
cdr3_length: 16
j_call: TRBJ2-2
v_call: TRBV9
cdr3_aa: CASSPRQIANTGELFF
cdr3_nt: TGTGCCAGCAGCCCGAGGCAGATCGCGAACACCGGGGAGCTGTTTTTT

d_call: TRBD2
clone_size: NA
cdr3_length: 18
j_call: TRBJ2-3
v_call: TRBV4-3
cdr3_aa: CASSQDQATSGAGDTQYF
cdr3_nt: TGCGCCAGCAGCCAAGATCAGGCTACTAGCGGGGCGGGAGATACGCAGTATTTT

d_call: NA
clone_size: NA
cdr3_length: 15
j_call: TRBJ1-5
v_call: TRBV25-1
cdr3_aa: CASSEAGFSNQPQHF
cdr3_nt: TGTGCCAGCAGTGAAGCAGGGTTTAGCAATCAGCCCCAGCATTTT

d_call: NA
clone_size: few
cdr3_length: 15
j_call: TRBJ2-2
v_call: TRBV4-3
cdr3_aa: CASSQDRQNTGELFF
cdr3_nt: TGCGCCAGCAGCCAAGATCGGCAGAACACCGGGGAGCTGTTTTTT

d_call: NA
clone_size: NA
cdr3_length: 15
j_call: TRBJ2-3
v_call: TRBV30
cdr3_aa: CAWSLGRDPADTQYF
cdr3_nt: TGTGCCTGGAGCCTCGGTAGGGACCCTGCAGATACGCAGTATTTT

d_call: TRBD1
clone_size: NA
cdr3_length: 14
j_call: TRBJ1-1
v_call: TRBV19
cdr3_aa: CASRPDRGNTEAFF
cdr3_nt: TGTGCCAGTAGACCGGACAGGGGGAACACTGAAGCTTTCTTT

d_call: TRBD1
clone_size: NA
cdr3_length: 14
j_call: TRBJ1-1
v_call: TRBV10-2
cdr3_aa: CASRAGTGTTEAFF
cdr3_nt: TGCGCCAGCAGGGCCGGGACAGGGACCACTGAAGCTTTCTTT

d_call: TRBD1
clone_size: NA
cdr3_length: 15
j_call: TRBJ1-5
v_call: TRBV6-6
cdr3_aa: CASSYGTGQGQPQHF
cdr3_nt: TGTGCCAGCAGTTACGGTACAGGACAGGGTCAGCCCCAGCATTTT

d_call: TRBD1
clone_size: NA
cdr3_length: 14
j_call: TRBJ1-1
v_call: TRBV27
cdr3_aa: CASSADRGFSEAFF
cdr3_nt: TGTGCCAGCAGTGCGGACAGGGGCTTCAGTGAAGCTTTCTTT

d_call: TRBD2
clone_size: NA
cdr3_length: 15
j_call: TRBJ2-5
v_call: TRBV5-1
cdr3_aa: CASSLFRGGEETQYF
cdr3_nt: TGCGCCAGCAGCTTGTTTCGGGGGGGGGAAGAGACCCAGTACTTC

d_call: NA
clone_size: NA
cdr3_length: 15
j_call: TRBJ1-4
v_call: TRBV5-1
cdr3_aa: CASSLAGALNEKLFF
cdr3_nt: TGCGCCAGCAGCTTGGCTGGCGCTTTAAATGAAAAACTGTTTTTT

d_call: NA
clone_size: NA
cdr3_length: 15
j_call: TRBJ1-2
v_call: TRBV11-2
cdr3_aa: CASSPKTGSGYGYTF
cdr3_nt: TGTGCCAGCAGCCCGAAAACAGGATCGGGCTATGGCTACACCTTC

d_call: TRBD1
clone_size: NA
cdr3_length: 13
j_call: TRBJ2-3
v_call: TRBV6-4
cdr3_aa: CASSEDREDTQYF
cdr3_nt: TGTGCCAGCAGCGAGGACAGGGAGGATACGCAGTATTTT

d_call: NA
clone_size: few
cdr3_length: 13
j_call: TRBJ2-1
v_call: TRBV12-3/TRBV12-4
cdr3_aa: CASRRTAYNEQFF
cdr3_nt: TGTGCCAGCAGGAGGACAGCCTACAATGAGCAGTTCTTC

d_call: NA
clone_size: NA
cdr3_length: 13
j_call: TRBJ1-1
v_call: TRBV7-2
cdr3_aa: CASSGPGRTEAFF
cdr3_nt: TGTGCCAGCAGCGGTCCCGGGCGGACTGAAGCTTTCTTT

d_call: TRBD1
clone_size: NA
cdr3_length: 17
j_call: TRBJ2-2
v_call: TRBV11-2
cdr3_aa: CASSLTLDRGATGELFF
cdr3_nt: TGTGCCAGCAGCTTAACCCTCGACAGGGGGGCCACCGGGGAGCTGTTTTTT

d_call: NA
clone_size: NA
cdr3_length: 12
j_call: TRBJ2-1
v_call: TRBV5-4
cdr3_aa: CASLWQGYEQFF
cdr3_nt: TGTGCCAGCCTTTGGCAGGGCTATGAGCAGTTCTTC

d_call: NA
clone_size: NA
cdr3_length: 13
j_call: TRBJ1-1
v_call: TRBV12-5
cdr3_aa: CASGLEAGAEAFF
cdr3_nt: TGTGCTAGTGGTTTGGAAGCGGGGGCTGAAGCTTTCTTT

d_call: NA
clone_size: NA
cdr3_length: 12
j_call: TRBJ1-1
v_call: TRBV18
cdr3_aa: CASSPRATEAFF
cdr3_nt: TGTGCCAGCTCACCACGTGCCACTGAAGCTTTCTTT

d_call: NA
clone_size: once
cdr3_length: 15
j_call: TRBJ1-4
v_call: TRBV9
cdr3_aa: CASSVNIGNNEKLFF
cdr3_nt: TGTGCCAGCAGCGTAAATATAGGGAATAATGAAAAACTGTTTTTT

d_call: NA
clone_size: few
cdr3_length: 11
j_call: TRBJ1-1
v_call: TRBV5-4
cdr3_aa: CASSLGTEAFF
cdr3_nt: TGTGCCAGCAGCTTGGGCACTGAAGCTTTCTTT

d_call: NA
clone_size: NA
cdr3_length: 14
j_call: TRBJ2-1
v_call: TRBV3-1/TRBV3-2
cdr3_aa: CASSQVQGGNEQFF
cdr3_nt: TGTGCCAGCAGCCAAGTACAGGGCGGCAATGAGCAGTTCTTC

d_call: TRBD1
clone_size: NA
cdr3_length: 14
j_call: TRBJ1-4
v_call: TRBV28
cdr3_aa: CASSSQGMNEKLFF
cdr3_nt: TGTGCCAGCAGCTCACAGGGGATGAACGAAAAACTGTTTTTT

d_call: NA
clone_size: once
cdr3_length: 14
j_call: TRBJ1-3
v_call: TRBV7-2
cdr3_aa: CASSFSGPGNTIYF
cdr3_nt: TGTGCCAGCAGCTTTTCTGGCCCTGGAAACACCATATATTTT

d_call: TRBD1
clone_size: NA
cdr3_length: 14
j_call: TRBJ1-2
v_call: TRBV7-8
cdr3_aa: CASSLGQTGVGYTF
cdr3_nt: TGTGCCAGCAGCTTAGGCCAGACAGGGGTTGGCTACACCTTC

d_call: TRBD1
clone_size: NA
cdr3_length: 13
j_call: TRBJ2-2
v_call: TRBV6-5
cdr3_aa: CASGTGVTGELFF
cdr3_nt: TGTGCCAGCGGGACAGGGGTTACCGGGGAGCTGTTTTTT

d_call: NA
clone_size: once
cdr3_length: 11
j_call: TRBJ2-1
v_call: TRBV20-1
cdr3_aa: CSARAYNEQFF
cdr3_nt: TGCAGTGCTAGGGCATACAATGAGCAGTTCTTC

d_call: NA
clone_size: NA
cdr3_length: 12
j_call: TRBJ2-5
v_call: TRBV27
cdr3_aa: CASSPRGVTQYF
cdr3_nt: TGTGCCAGCAGTCCAAGGGGGGTGACCCAGTACTTC

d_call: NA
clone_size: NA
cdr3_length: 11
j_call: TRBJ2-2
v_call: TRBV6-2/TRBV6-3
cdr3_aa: CASSYPGELFF
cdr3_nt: TGTGCCAGCAGTTATCCCGGGGAGCTGTTTTTT

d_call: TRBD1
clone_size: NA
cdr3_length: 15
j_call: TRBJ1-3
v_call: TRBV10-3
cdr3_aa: CAISEGQGTGNTIYF
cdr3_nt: TGTGCCATCAGTGAAGGACAGGGAACTGGAAACACCATATATTTT

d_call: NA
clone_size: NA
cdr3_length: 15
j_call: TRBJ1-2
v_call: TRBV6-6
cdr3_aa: CASRPRDAPNYGYTF
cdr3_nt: TGTGCCAGCAGACCCCGGGATGCCCCTAACTATGGCTACACCTTC

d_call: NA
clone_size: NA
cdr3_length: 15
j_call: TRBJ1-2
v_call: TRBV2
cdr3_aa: CASSQDGGNNYGYTF
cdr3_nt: TGTGCCAGCAGCCAGGACGGAGGAAATAACTATGGCTACACCTTC

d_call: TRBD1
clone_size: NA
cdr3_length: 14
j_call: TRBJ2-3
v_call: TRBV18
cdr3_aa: CASSPGQSTDTQYF
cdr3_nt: TGTGCCAGCTCCCCGGGACAGAGCACAGATACGCAGTATTTT

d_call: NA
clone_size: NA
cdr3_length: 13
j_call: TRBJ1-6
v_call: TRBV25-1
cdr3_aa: CASSPAGSTPLHF
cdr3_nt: TGTGCCAGCAGCCCTGCGGGGAGTACACCCCTCCACTTT

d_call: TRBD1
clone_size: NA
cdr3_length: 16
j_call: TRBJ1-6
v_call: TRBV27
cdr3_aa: CASSRQTGSYNSPLHF
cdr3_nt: TGTGCCAGCAGTCGACAGACAGGGTCCTATAATTCACCCCTCCACTTT

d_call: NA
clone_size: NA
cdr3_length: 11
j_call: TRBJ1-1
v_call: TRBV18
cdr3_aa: CASSFDTEAFF
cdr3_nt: TGTGCCAGCTCCTTTGACACTGAAGCTTTCTTT

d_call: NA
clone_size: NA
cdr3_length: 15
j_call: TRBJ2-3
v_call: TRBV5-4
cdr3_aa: CASSSLGGLTDTQYF
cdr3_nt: TGTGCCAGCAGCTCCCTGGGGGGCCTCACAGATACGCAGTATTTT

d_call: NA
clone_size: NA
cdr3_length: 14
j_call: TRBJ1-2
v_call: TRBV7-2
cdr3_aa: CASSLEQGVGGYTF
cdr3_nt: TGTGCCAGCAGCTTAGAACAGGGAGTGGGCGGCTACACCTTC

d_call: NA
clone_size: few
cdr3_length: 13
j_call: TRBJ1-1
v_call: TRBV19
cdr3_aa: CASSLDRHPRAFF
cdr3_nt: TGTGCCAGTAGTTTAGACCGACATCCGAGGGCTTTCTTT

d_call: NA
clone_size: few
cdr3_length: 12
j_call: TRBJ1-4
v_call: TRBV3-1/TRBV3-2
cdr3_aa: CASSQSGEKLFF
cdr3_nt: TGTGCCAGCAGCCAATCAGGCGAAAAACTGTTTTTT

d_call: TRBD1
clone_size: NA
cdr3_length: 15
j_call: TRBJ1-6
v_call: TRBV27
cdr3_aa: CASSNWDRVASPLHF
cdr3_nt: TGTGCCAGCAGTAACTGGGACAGGGTCGCTTCACCCCTCCACTTT

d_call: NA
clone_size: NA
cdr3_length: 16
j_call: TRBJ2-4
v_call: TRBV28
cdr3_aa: CASSLKGGLVKNIQYF
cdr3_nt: TGTGCCAGCAGTTTGAAGGGGGGGCTGGTCAAAAACATTCAGTACTTC

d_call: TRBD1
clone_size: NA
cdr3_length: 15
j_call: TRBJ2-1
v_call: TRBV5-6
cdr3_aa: CASSLRDRALLGEFF
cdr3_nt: TGTGCCAGCAGTCTCCGGGACAGGGCCCTCCTAGGTGAGTTCTTC

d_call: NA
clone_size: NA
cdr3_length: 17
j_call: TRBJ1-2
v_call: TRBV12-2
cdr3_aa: CASRPRGQGLTNYGYTF
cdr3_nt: TGTGCAAGTCGCCCCCGGGGACAGGGCCTAACTAACTATGGCTACACCTTC

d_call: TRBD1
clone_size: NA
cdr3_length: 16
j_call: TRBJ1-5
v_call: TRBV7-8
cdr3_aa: CASSDWGTGENQPQHF
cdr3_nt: TGTGCCAGCAGCGACTGGGGGACAGGGGAGAATCAGCCCCAGCATTTT